This T cell receptor beta chain emerged from a study of blood T cell repertoires in COVID-19. Study background: Both acute and convalescent COVID-19 samples were obtained from the United States, Italy and Spain. T cells, B-cell-depleted T cells, or PBMCs supplied cDNA or gDNA.

The CDR3 is 15 residues long. The germline CDR1 and CDR2 sequences are SEHNR and FQNEAQ (reference sequence). V was trimmed by 3 bases and J by 1 base, leaving 12 bases between them. Original data processing: Estimation of nucleated cell counts relied on the amplification of reference gene primers. Assay used: immunoSEQ multiplex PCR; TCRdb lists only in-frame clones, some missing. Clonal size and the V and J genes are those of that table, whereas D and trimming came from the DNA. This sample has more than 200,000 clones, with 70% to 90% found just once. The source of this sequence is a woman aged 45-65 years with acute or convalescent COVID-19. Input material: peripheral blood. The V gene is TRBV7-9, the J gene TRBJ1-1; a possible D gene is TRBD1 (5 bases). The CDR3 DNA follows: TGTGCCAGCAGCTTTGGGGGGGGGACGAACACTGAAGCTTTCTTT. This codes for CASSFGGGTNTEAFF.